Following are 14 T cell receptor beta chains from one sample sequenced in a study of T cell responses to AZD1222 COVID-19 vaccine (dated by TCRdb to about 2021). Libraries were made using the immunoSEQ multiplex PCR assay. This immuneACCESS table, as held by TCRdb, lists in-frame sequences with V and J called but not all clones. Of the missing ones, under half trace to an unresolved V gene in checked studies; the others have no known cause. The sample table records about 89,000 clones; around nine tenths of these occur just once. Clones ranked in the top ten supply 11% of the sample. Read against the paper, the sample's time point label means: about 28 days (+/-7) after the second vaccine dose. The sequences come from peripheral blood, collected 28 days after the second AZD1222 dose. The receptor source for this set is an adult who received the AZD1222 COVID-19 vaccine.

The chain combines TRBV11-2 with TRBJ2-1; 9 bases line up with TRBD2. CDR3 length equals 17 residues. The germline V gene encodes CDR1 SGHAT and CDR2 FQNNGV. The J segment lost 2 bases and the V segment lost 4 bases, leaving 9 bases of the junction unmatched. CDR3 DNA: TGTGCCAGCAGCTCGCCCCCTTCTAGCGGGACCTACAATGAGCAGTTCTTC. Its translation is CASSSPPSSGTYNEQFF.

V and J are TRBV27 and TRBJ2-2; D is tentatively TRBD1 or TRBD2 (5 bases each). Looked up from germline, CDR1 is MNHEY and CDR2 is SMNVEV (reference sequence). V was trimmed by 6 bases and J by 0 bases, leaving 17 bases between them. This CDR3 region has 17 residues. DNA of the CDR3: TGTGCCAGCAGGCCCTTTTCGAGGGGTACGAACACCGGGGAGCTGTTTTTT. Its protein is CASRPFSRGTNTGELFF.

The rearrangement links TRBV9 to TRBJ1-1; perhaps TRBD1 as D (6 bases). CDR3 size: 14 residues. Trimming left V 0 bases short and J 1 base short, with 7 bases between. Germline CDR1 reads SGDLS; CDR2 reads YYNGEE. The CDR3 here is CASSVAQGNTEAFF. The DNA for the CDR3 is TGTGCCAGCAGCGTAGCACAGGGGAACACTGAAGCTTTCTTT.

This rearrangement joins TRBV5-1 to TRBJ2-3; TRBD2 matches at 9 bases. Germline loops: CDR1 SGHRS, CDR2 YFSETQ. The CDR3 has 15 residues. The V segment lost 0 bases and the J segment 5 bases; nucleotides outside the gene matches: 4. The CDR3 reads CASSLERGELDTQYF. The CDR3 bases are TGCGCCAGCAGCTTGGAGCGGGGGGAATTAGATACGCAGTATTTT.

CDR3 loop: CATSVGGTGRHYGYTF. For the CDR3, the DNA is TGTGCCACCAGCGTAGGTGGTACAGGGAGGCACTATGGCTACACCTTC. The chain uses TRBV24-1 and TRBJ1-2; possible D gene TRBD1, 6 bases. The CDR3 runs 16 residues. The germline gives CDR1 KGHDR, CDR2 SFDVKD. The V end lost 7 bases, the J end lost 3 bases, and 20 bases lay between the germline ends.

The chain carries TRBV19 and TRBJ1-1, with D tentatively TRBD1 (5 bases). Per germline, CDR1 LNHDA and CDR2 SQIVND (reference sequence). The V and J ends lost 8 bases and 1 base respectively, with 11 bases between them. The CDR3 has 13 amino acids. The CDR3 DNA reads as TGTGCCAGTGGGACCTCGACGAACACTGAAGCTTTCTTT. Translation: CASGTSTNTEAFF.

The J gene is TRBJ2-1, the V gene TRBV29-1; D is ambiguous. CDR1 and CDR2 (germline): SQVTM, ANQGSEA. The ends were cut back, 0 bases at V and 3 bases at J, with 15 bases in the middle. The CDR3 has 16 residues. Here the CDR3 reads CSVEDPANWGYNEQFF. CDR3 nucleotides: TGCAGCGTTGAAGATCCGGCGAATTGGGGCTACAATGAGCAGTTCTTC.

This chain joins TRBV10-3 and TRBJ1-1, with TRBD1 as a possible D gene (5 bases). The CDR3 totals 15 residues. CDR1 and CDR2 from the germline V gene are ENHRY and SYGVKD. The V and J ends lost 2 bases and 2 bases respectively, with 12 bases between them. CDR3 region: CAISERTRENTEAFF. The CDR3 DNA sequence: TGTGCCATCAGTGAGAGGACACGAGAAAACACTGAAGCTTTCTTT.

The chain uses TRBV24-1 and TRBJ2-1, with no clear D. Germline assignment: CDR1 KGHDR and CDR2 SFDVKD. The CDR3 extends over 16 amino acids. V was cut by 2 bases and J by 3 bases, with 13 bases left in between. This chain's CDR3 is CATSDSRPTNYNEQFF. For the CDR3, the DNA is TGTGCCACCAGTGATTCCCGGCCAACCAACTACAATGAGCAGTTCTTC.

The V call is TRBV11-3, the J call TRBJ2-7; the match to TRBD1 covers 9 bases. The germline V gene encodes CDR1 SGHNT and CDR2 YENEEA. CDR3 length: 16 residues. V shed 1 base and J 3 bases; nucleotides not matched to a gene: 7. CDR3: CASSLGSGTGIYEQYF. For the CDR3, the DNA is TGTGCCAGCAGCTTAGGTTCCGGGACAGGGATCTACGAGCAGTACTTC. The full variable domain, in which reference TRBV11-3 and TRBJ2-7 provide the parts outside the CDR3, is EAGVVQSPRYKIIEKKQPVAFWCNPISGHNTLYWYLQNLGQGPELLIRYENEEAVDDSQLPKDRFSAERLKGVDSTLKIQPAELGDSAVYLCASSLGSGTGIYEQYFGPGTRLTVT.

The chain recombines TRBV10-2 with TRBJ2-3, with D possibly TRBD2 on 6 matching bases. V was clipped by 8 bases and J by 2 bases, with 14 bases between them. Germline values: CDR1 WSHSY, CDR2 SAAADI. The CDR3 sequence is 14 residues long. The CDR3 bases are TGCGCCAGCGGAGGGAGCGGCTCCACAGATACGCAGTATTTT. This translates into CASGGSGSTDTQYF.

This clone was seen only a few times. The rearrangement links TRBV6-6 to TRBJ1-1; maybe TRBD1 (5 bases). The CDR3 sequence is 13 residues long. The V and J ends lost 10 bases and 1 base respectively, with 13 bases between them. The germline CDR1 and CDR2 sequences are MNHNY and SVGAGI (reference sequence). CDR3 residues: CATSWGGNTEAFF. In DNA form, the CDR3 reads TGTGCCACCTCCTGGGGGGGGAACACTGAAGCTTTCTTT.

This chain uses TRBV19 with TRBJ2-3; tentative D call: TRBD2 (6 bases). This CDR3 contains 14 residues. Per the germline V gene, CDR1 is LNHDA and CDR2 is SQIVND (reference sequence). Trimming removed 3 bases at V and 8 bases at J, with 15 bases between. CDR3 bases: TGTGCCAGTAGTATGGGGGGTTATGCGGGTACGCAGTATTTT. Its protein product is CASSMGGYAGTQYF.

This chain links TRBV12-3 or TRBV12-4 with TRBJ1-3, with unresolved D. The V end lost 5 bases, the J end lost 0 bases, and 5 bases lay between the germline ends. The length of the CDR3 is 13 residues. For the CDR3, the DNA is TGTGCCAGCAGTACCCTCTCTGGAAACACCATATATTTT. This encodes CASSTLSGNTIYF.